This T cell receptor beta chain came from a study of blood T cell repertoires in COVID-19. Study at large: Some COVID-19 samples were acute and others convalescent; all came from the United States, Italy and Spain. The cDNA or gDNA used as material had been derived from T cells, B-cell-depleted T cells, or PBMCs.

Between the trimmed V and J ends, which lost 0 bases and 2 bases, there was a span of 22 bases. The CDR3 is 20 residues long. Germline V gene lookup returns CDR1 MGHRA and CDR2 YSYEKL. This clone appeared once. In the authors' methods: Cell counts per sample came from amplifying reference gene primers. The table came from immunoSEQ multiplex PCR; TCRdb's copy has only in-frame clones and leaves some out. The D gene and trimming were derived from the DNA, and the V and J assignments and clone size from that table. This table has under 30,000 clones, 90% to 95% appearing once. The TCR originated in a human donor with active COVID-19. The donor label of this sample is uncertain. The sample comprised peripheral blood. The chain combines TRBV4-1 with TRBJ2-2, with D unresolved. CDR3 sequence reads: CASSQDLGTSLSRNTGELFF. The CDR3 DNA follows: TGCGCCAGCAGCCAAGATCTTGGCACCTCATTATCCAGAAACACCGGGGAGCTGTTTTTT.